This passage covers 20 T cell receptor beta chains from one sample sequenced in a study of cytomegalovirus exposure and HLA in healthy donors (dated by TCRdb to the late 2010s). Receptor libraries were prepared by the immunoSEQ multiplex PCR assay. The multiplex PCR relied on a mix of 60 forward primers for TCR Vbeta segments and 13 reverse primers for TCR Jbeta segments. Imported from immuneACCESS, the table was reduced by TCRdb to in-frame sequences with V and J called. These copies leave out some clones; in studies compared against another copy, an unresolved V gene accounts for under half, and the cause of the remainder is not known. The sample table holds 75,000 to 80,000 clones, of which about 78% were seen once. Approximately 1.1% of the sample belongs to the ten largest clones. The specimen was PBMCs. The receptors were sampled from a male donor in good health and CMV-seronegative.

The chain joins TRBV14 to TRBJ2-7; no definite D call. The CDR3 totals 18 residues. Germline V gives CDR1 SGHDN, CDR2 FVKESK. V lost 4 bases and J lost 9, with 31 bases in between. The CDR3 DNA is TGTGCCAGCAGCCTAATTAATCCGATGGCGATAAAAGGTCGAGGGCAGTACTTC. This sequence encodes CASSLINPMAIKGRGQYF.

The rearrangement links TRBV30 to TRBJ2-6; 8 bases are a match to TRBD1. Germline values: CDR1 GTSNPN, CDR2 SVGIG (reference sequence). This CDR3 is 18 amino acids long. V shed 0 bases, J shed 0 bases, and the junction held 7 bases outside the gene matches. For the CDR3, the DNA is TGTGCCTGGAGTGTACTGGGACAGGAGTTCTCTGGGGCCAACGTCCTGACTTTC. Its protein product is CAWSVLGQEFSGANVLTF.

The gene calls are TRBV5-1 and TRBJ2-1; 13 positions agree with TRBD2. The CDR3 contains 16 residues. Germline assignment: CDR1 SGHRS and CDR2 YFSETQ. The ends lost 3 bases at V and 8 bases at J; junction bases unmatched: 8. Here the CDR3 reads CASSSSTSGGAHEQFF. The CDR3 DNA sequence: TGCGCCAGCAGCTCCTCAACTAGCGGGGGGGCTCATGAGCAGTTCTTC.

The chain employs TRBV5-1 and TRBJ2-2; D call uncertain. The CDR3 is made up of 13 amino acids. Trimming took 4 bases from V and 6 from J, leaving 10 bases between them. Germline-derived CDR1 and CDR2 are SGHRS and YFSETQ. In nucleotides, the CDR3 is TGCGCCAGCAGCCCCGACATCGCCGGGGAGCTGTTTTTT. Translating it yields CASSPDIAGELFF.

In regard to this clone: The junction departs from germline at one end; a sequencing error may be responsible. J is TRBJ1-2 and V is TRBV30; D uncertain. The germline gives CDR1 GTSNPN, CDR2 SVGIG (reference sequence). The CDR3 spans 14 residues. CDR3 amino acids: CAWRGWESSYGYPF. In DNA, the CDR3 is TGTGCCTGGAGGGGATGGGAGTCAAGTTATGGCTACCCCTTC.

The chain has TRBV28 and TRBJ2-1, with a tentative D call TRBD1 (6 bases). The CDR3 sequence is 15 residues long. The germline gives CDR1 MDHEN, CDR2 SYDVKM. V was shortened by 5 bases and J by 9 bases, with 20 bases between the two germline ends. CDR3 protein: CASSLSGTPRVEQFF. CDR3 bases: TGTGCCAGCAGTCTATCCGGGACACCGCGGGTTGAGCAGTTCTTC. Using reference TRBV28 and TRBJ2-1 for the parts outside the CDR3, the full variable domain is DVKVTQSSRYLVKRTGEKVFLECVQDMDHENMFWYRQDPGLGLRLIYFSYDVKMKEKGDIPEGYSVSREKKERFSLILESASTNQTSMYLCASSLSGTPRVEQFFGPGTRLTVL.

The rearrangement joins TRBV9 to TRBJ2-2, with TRBD1 matching 11 bases. Germline assignment: CDR1 SGDLS and CDR2 YYNGEE. J was trimmed by 7 bases and V by 3 bases; bases with no gene match: 8. The CDR3 covers 16 residues. In DNA, the CDR3 is TGTGCCAGCAGCGCCGGACAGGGGGCGCTTGGCGGGGAGCTGTTTTTT. Amino acid sequence: CASSAGQGALGGELFF.

The rearrangement uses TRBV30 and TRBJ1-2; 10 positions match TRBD1. CDR1 GTSNPN and CDR2 SVGIG come from the germline V gene (reference sequence). This CDR3 is built from 14 residues. The trim removed 0 bases at V and 6 bases at J, leaving 4 bases unmatched. DNA for the CDR3: TGTGCCTGGAGTGTACCCGGGACAGGGGATGGCTACACCTTC. Encoded protein: CAWSVPGTGDGYTF. Drawing the rest from reference TRBV30 and TRBJ1-2, the complete variable domain is SQTIHQWPATLVQPVGSPLSLECTVEGTSNPNLYWYRQAAGRGLQLLFYSVGIGQISSEVPQNLSASRPQDRQFILSSKKLLLSDSGFYLCAWSVPGTGDGYTFGSGTRLTVV.

As for this clone: Lacking the conserved final phenylalanine or tryptophan, this CDR3 likely reflects a read error. The J gene is TRBJ2-4, the V gene TRBV5-1; TRBD1 matches at 7 bases. Trimming took 4 bases from V and 1 from J; bases not matched to a gene: 5. In germline, CDR1 is SGHRS, CDR2 YFSETQ. There are 15 residues in the CDR3. CDR3 nucleotides: TGCGCCAGCAGCGTCAGCAGGGGGGCCAAAAACATTCAGTACCTC. Translated: CASSVSRGAKNIQYL.

This chain connects TRBV10-3 to TRBJ2-3, with TRBD1 matching 9 bases. Germline CDR1 reads ENHRY; CDR2 reads SYGVKD. V was clipped by 3 bases and J by 5 bases; unmatched bases: 9. This CDR3 region has 16 residues. Here the CDR3 reads CAISEKGTGNRDTQYF. CDR3 DNA: TGTGCCATCAGTGAAAAAGGGACAGGGAACAGAGATACGCAGTATTTT.

The rearrangement uses TRBV11-1 and TRBJ1-1, with a weak D call TRBD1 (6 bases). This CDR3 has 14 residues. V shed 5 bases and J shed 5 bases, with 15 bases lying between them. Germline assignment: CDR1 SGHAT and CDR2 FQDESV (reference sequence). CDR3 region: CASSHRVKETEAFF. In DNA form, the CDR3 reads TGTGCCAGCAGCCACAGGGTTAAAGAAACTGAAGCTTTCTTT.

There are a few counts of this clone. The V call is TRBV4-1, the J call TRBJ1-2; D might be TRBD1 (5 bases). The V end was cut by 3 bases, the J end by 5 bases, with 22 bases between. This CDR3 has 17 residues. Germline CDR1 MGHRA, CDR2 YSYEKL. In DNA form, the CDR3 reads TGCGCCAGCAGCCATAGCCTTAGGGGCAGACACCCATATGGCTACACCTTC. Translated, it gives CASSHSLRGRHPYGYTF.

This rearrangement joins TRBV18 to TRBJ1-2; 8 nucleotides agree with TRBD1. Looked up from germline, CDR1 is KGHSH and CDR2 is LQKENI. The V and J ends lost 3 bases and 8 bases, in that order; junction bases with no gene match: 5. This CDR3 has 13 amino acids. The CDR3 nucleotides are TGTGCCAGCTCACCGACAGGGGTGGGCGGCTACACCTTC. Its protein product is CASSPTGVGGYTF.

The V and J genes are TRBV4-1 and TRBJ1-4, with TRBD1 as a possible D gene (6 bases). Germline-derived CDR1 and CDR2 are MGHRA and YSYEKL. The CDR3 is 21 residues long. Trimming shortened V by 2 bases and J by 7 bases, and 32 bases separated the two germline ends. The CDR3 DNA is TGCGCCAGCAGCCAAAACCTCGCTACTGAAATACCGGGACATGGGCTTGAAAAACTGTTTTTT. Translated: CASSQNLATEIPGHGLEKLFF.

The chain employs TRBV29-1 and TRBJ2-1; possible D gene TRBD2, 6 bases. The germline V gene has CDR1 SQVTM and CDR2 ANQGSEA. The CDR3 length is 17 residues. V was trimmed by 6 bases and J by 6 bases, leaving 27 bases between them. The CDR3 DNA reads as TGCAGCGTATCCCCTCGGGGGAGCACCGGTGCGTCCAATGAGCAGTTCTTC. Amino acid sequence: CSVSPRGSTGASNEQFF.

This rearrangement joins TRBV5-1 to TRBJ2-3; TRBD2 aligns across 10 bases. Trimming at V came to 4 bases and at J to 8 bases, leaving 13 bases not matched to a gene. The CDR3 runs 16 residues. Germline assignment: CDR1 SGHRS and CDR2 YFSETQ. The CDR3 loop is CASSPPGLAEEGTQYF. CDR3 sequence (DNA): TGCGCCAGCAGCCCCCCCGGACTAGCGGAGGAGGGTACGCAGTATTTT.

V gene TRBV21-1 combines with J gene TRBJ1-1. TRBV21-1 is assigned pseudogene status. The CDR3 extends over 16 amino acids. As DNA, the CDR3 is TGTGCCAGCAGGGGTTTAGGCGAGGGAATATACACTGAAGCTTTCTTT. It translates to CASRGLGEGIYTEAFF.

The chain recombines TRBV19 with TRBJ1-5, with D possibly matching TRBD1 (5 bases). The CDR3 sequence is 16 residues long. With 5 bases removed from V and 7 bases from J, the gap between germline ends came to 21 bases. CDR1 and CDR2 from the germline V gene are LNHDA and SQIVND (reference sequence). DNA for the CDR3: TGTGCCAGTAGTCGAGGCAGGGAGGGTATCGGCCAGCCCCAGCATTTT. Amino acid sequence: CASSRGREGIGQPQHF.

The CDR3 reads CASTRTGLPYEQYF. CDR3 coding DNA: TGCGCCAGCACCCGGACAGGCTTACCTTACGAGCAGTACTTC. The rearrangement joins TRBV10-1 to TRBJ2-7; 7 nucleotides match TRBD1. CDR3 length: 14 residues. V was clipped by 7 bases and J by 4 bases; unmatched bases: 10. CDR1 is WNHNN, CDR2 SYGVQD, per germline (reference sequence).

This clone was detected only once. One junction end does not reproduce the germline sequence, and a read error may be involved. This sequence joins TRBV6-5 and TRBJ1-2, with D hard to call. From germline, CDR1 is MNHEY and CDR2 SVGAGI. The CDR3 has 14 amino acids. The CDR3 DNA sequence: TGTGCCAGCAGTTACACCTACACAGCTTATGGCTACCCCTTC. It codes for CASSYTYTAYGYPF.